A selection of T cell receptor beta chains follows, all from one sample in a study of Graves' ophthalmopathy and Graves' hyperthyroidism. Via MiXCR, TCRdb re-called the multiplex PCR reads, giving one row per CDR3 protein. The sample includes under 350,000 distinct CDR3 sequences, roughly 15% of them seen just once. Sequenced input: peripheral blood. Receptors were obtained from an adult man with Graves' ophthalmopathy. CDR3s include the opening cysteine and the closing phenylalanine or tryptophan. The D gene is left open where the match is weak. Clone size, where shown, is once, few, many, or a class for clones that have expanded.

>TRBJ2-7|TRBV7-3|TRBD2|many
CASSPSHGERGGTYEQYF
TGTGCCAGCAGCCCCAGCCACGGAGAGCGGGGGGGAACCTACGAGCAGTACTTC
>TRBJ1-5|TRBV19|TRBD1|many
CASSGGQTSNQPQHF
TGTGCCAGTAGTGGGGGACAGACTAGCAATCAGCCCCAGCATTTT
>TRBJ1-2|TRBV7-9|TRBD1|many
CASSLGGQRSYTF
TGTGCCAGCAGCTTGGGGGGACAGCGTAGCTACACCTTC
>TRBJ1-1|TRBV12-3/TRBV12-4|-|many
CASSLDRMNTEAFF
TGTGCCAGCAGTTTAGACAGGATGAACACTGAAGCTTTCTTT
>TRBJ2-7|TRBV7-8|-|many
CASSLKVGPYEQYF
TGTGCCAGCAGCTTAAAAGTGGGGCCCTACGAGCAGTACTTC
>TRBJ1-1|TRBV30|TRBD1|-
CAGLRGPDTEAFF
TGTGCCGGACTCAGGGGGCCGGACACTGAAGCTTTCTTT
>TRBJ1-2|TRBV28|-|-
CASSSQGFADYGYTF
TGTGCCAGCAGTTCCCAGGGTTTTGCTGACTATGGCTACACCTTC
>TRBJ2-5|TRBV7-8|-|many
CASSDLGEVGTQYF
TGTGCCAGCAGCGACCTAGGCGAGGTGGGGACCCAGTACTTC
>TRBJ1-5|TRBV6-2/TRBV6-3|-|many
CASSLPPWGRNQPQHF
TGTGCCAGCAGCCTGCCCCCGTGGGGTCGCAATCAGCCCCAGCATTTT
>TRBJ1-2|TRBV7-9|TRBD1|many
CASRPGQTNYGYTF
TGTGCCAGCAGACCGGGACAGACTAACTATGGCTACACCTTC
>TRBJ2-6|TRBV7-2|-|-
CASRESTSGANVLTF
TGTGCCAGCAGGGAGAGTACGAGCGGGGCCAACGTCCTGACTTTC
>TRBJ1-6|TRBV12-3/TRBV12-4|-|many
CASSFKTPDSPLHF
TGTGCCAGCAGTTTCAAAACTCCTGATTCACCCCTCCACTTT
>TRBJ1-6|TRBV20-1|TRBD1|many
CSASRQGSSYNSPLHF
TGCAGTGCTAGTAGACAGGGGAGCTCCTATAATTCACCCCTCCACTTT
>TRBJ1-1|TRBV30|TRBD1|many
CAWDRGLNTEAFF
TGTGCCTGGGACAGGGGATTGAACACTGAAGCTTTCTTT
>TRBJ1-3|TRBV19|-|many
CASRRESGNTIYF
TGTGCCAGTCGAAGGGAGTCTGGAAACACCATATATTTT
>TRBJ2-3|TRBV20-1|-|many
CSAEYRQPEGPDTQYF
TGCAGTGCCGAATACCGACAGCCGGAGGGACCAGATACGCAGTATTTT
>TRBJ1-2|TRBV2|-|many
CASSDSLNYGYTF
TGTGCCAGCAGTGACTCCCTTAACTATGGCTACACCTTC
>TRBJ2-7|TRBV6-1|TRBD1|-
CASSKATPQTGAYEQYF
TGTGCCAGCAGTAAAGCGACACCACAGACAGGGGCCTACGAGCAGTACTTC
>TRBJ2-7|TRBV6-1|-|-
CASSVGWEQYF
TGTGCCAGCAGTGTAGGTTGGGAGCAGTACTTC
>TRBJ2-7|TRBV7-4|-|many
CASSEKSEASPPYYEQYF
TGTGCCAGCAGCGAGAAGTCGGAGGCTAGTCCCCCCTACTACGAGCAGTACTTC
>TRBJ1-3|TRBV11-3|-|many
CASSLTPVGGTGNTIYF
TGTGCCAGCAGCTTAACCCCAGTAGGGGGAACTGGAAACACCATATATTTT
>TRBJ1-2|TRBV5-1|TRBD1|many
CASSGQGRGGYTF
TGCGCCAGCAGCGGACAGGGACGAGGGGGCTACACCTTC
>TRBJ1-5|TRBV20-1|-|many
CSAREAPWNQPQHF
TGCAGTGCTAGAGAGGCACCGTGGAATCAGCCCCAGCATTTT
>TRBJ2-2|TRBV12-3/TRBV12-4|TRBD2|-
CASSGTSGEHTGELFF
TGTGCCAGCTCCGGGACTAGCGGGGAGCACACCGGGGAGCTGTTTTTT
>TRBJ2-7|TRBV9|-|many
CASSEGPLSSYEQYF
TGTGCCAGCAGCGAGGGCCCCCTGAGCTCCTACGAGCAGTACTTC
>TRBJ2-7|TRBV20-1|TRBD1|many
CSARAGQGLNEQYF
TGCAGTGCTAGGGCGGGACAGGGTCTAAACGAGCAGTACTTC
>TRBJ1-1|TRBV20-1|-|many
CSARDTATEAFF
TGCAGTGCTAGAGATACCGCCACTGAAGCTTTCTTT
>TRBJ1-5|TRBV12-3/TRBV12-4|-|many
CASSPWGGTDSNQPQHF
TGTGCCAGCAGCCCGTGGGGGGGGACGGATAGCAATCAGCCCCAGCATTTT
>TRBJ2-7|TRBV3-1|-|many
CASSQGLDVGEQYF
TGTGCCAGCAGCCAAGGACTAGACGTCGGCGAGCAGTACTTC
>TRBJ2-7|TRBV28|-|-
CASSLWNYEQYF
TGTGCCAGCAGTTTATGGAACTACGAGCAGTACTTC
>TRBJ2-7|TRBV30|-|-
CAWGTAFSGEQYF
TGTGCCTGGGGTACGGCATTTTCGGGGGAGCAGTACTTC
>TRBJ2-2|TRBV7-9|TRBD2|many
CASRAGENTGELFF
TGTGCCAGCCGGGCGGGGGAGAACACCGGGGAGCTGTTTTTT
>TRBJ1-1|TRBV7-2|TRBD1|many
CASSLRGQGGAFF
TGTGCCAGCAGCTTAAGGGGACAGGGGGGGGCTTTCTTT
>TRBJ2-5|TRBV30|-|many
CAWSVLSGPRETQYF
TGTGCCTGGAGTGTACTAAGCGGTCCCAGAGAGACCCAGTACTTC
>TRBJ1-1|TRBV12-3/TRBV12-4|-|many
CASSLSRAGYTEAFF
TGTGCCAGCAGTTTGTCCCGGGCCGGGTACACTGAAGCTTTCTTT
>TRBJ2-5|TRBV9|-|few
CASSGGRGTQYF
TGTGCCAGCAGCGGGGGGCGTGGGACCCAGTACTTC
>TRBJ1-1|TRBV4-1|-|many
CASSQVRGNTEAFF
TGCGCCAGCAGCCAAGTCAGGGGGAACACTGAAGCTTTCTTT
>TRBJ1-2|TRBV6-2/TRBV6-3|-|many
CASRASGEMMGYTF
TGTGCCAGTCGCGCTTCAGGGGAGATGATGGGCTACACCTTC
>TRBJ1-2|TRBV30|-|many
CASRTDQGHYGYTF
TGTGCCTCTCGGACCGACCAGGGTCACTATGGCTACACCTTC
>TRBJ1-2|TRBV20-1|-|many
CSARARADYGYTF
TGCAGTGCTAGAGCAAGGGCCGACTATGGCTACACCTTC
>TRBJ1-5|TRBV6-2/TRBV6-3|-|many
CASSYSLPNAGPQHF
TGTGCCAGCAGTTACTCTCTTCCAAACGCAGGGCCCCAGCATTTT
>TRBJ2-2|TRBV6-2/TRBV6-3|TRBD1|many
CASRRTGTGSGELFF
TGTGCCAGCAGAAGAACCGGGACAGGGTCCGGGGAGCTGTTTTTT
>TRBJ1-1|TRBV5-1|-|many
CASSLGTGSITEAFF
TGCGCCAGCAGCTTAGGTACAGGGTCTATCACTGAAGCTTTCTTT
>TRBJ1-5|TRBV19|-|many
CASRSDHYSNQPQHF
TGTGCCAGTAGGTCAGACCACTATAGCAATCAGCCCCAGCATTTT
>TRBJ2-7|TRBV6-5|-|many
CASSYAPGHEQYF
TGTGCCAGCAGTTACGCACCGGGCCACGAGCAGTACTTC
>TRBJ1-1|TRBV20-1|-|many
CSARAVGAYTEAFF
TGCAGTGCTAGAGCGGTAGGGGCCTACACTGAAGCTTTCTTT
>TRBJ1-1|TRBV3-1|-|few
CASSQGLQMNTEAYF
TGTGCCAGCAGCCAAGGTTTACAGATGAACACTGAAGCTTACTTT
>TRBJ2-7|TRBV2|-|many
CASRDSFEQYF
TGTGCCAGCAGGGACAGCTTTGAGCAGTACTTC
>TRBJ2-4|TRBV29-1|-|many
CSVEGNRVGNIQYF
TGCAGCGTTGAGGGAAACAGGGTAGGGAACATTCAGTACTTC
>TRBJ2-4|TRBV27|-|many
CASSPHAGRGLDIQYF
TGTGCCAGCAGTCCCCACGCAGGGCGGGGACTGGACATTCAGTACTTC
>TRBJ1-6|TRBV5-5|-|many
CASSGSASSYNSPLHF
TGTGCCAGCAGCGGAAGCGCCAGCTCCTATAATTCACCCCTCCACTTT
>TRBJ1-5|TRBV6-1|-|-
CASSKDIYQPQHF
TGTGCCAGCAGCAAGGACATTTATCAGCCCCAGCATTTT
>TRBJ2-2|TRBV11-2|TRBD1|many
CASGTGTGGWVGELFF
TGTGCCAGCGGAACCGGGACAGGGGGCTGGGTCGGGGAGCTGTTTTTT
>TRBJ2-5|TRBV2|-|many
CASSGRLRGRVETQYF
TGTGCCAGCAGTGGCCGACTGCGGGGGCGGGTGGAGACCCAGTACTTC
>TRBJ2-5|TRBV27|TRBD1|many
CASSLGQGAYRGETQYF
TGTGCCAGCAGTTTAGGACAGGGGGCCTACCGAGGAGAGACCCAGTACTTC